The sequence of this T cell receptor (beta chain) was determined in a study of control samples from healthy donors and cancer patients. Profiling relied on immunoSEQ multiplex PCR, and the TCRdb table lists in-frame clones only, not all of them. The sample carries 130,000 or so clones, about nine tenths recorded once. V was cut by 2 bases and J by 5 bases, with 13 bases left in between. Per the germline V gene, CDR1 is SNHLY and CDR2 is FYNNEI. This CDR3 has 15 residues. The gene calls are TRBV2 and TRBJ2-4; D is perhaps TRBD2 (7 bases). The clonotype was recovered from a man aged 35-49 years in good health. Sequencing was performed on blood. CDR3 sequence reads: CASSEWGGNENIQYF. The CDR3 DNA follows: TGTGCCAGCAGTGAATGGGGGGGCAACGAAAACATTCAGTACTTC.